What follows are 23 T cell receptor beta chains derived from one specimen sequenced in a study of shared clonotypes between healthy human individuals. Naive CD8 cells lacked CD45RO and underwent positive selection for CCR7, leaving out terminally differentiated effector memory CD45RA+ cells. TCRdb's copy holds only in-frame clones and misses some; the assay was immunoSEQ multiplex PCR. Among hundreds of thousands of clones, 95% to 98% were seen once, and the ten largest hold 0.3%. Sequences were obtained from naive CD8+ T cells sorted from blood. The receptors stem from a man aged 25-45 years in good health.

This clone was seen once. This chain joins TRBV15 and TRBJ2-3; D call uncertain. Trimming took off 6 bases at V and 2 bases at J, with 9 bases between the two ends. The CDR3 runs 13 residues. The germline gives CDR1 LNHNV, CDR2 YYDKDF (reference sequence). Here the CDR3 reads CATSRQVTDTQYF. The CDR3, as DNA: TGTGCCACCAGTCGACAAGTCACAGATACGCAGTATTTT.

The chain is built from TRBV9 and TRBJ2-5; possibly TRBD1 or TRBD2 for D (5 bases each). In germline, CDR1 is SGDLS, CDR2 YYNGEE. Between the trimmed V and J ends, which lost 3 bases and 5 bases, there was a span of 8 bases. The CDR3 runs to 12 residues. CDR3 DNA: TGTGCCAGCAGCGATTGGGGGGAGACCCAGTACTTC. This translates into CASSDWGETQYF. The full variable domain, in which reference TRBV9 and TRBJ2-5 provide the parts outside the CDR3, is DSGVTQTPKHLITATGQRVTLRCSPRSGDLSVYWYQQSLDQGLQFLIQYYNGEERAKGNILERFSAQQFPDLHSELNLSSLELGDSALYFCASSDWGETQYFGPGTRLLVL.

The CDR3 spells CASRFGRILGGYTF. CDR3 in DNA: TGTGCAAGTCGCTTCGGACGGATTCTGGGCGGCTACACCTTC. The chain joins TRBV12-2 to TRBJ1-2. TRBV12-2 is recorded as a pseudogene. This CDR3 is 14 amino acids long.

The genes are TRBV11-2 and TRBJ2-7, with unresolved D. There are 12 residues in the CDR3. Trimming took 1 base from V and 4 from J, leaving 5 bases between them. The germline CDR1 and CDR2 sequences are SGHAT and FQNNGV. The CDR3 DNA is TGTGCCAGCAGCTTAGCTGAATACGAGCAGTACTTC. Translating gives CASSLAEYEQYF.

This chain's CDR3 is CASSLVQERGEQYF. In DNA form, the CDR3 reads TGTGCCAGCAGCTTGGTCCAGGAGAGGGGCGAGCAGTACTTC. V usage is TRBV5-5 and J usage is TRBJ2-7; D might be TRBD1 or TRBD2, each matching 5 bases. From germline, CDR1 is SGHKS and CDR2 YYEKEE (reference sequence). This CDR3 has 14 residues. V shed 0 bases and J shed 6 bases, with 13 bases lying between them.

J is TRBJ2-5 and V is TRBV13; 7 bases line up with TRBD1. V lost 5 bases to trimming and J lost 5 bases; unmatched junction nucleotides: 11. The CDR3 loop spans 15 amino acids. The V gene's germline CDR1 is PRHDT and CDR2 FYEKMQ (reference sequence). The CDR3 coding sequence is TGTGCCAGCAGCCCCTACCGACAGGGCGGGGAGACCCAGTACTTC. Amino acid sequence: CASSPYRQGGETQYF.

CDR3 amino acids: CASSGDRDRSNQPQHF. CDR3 DNA sequence: TGTGCCAGCAGCGGGGACAGGGACAGGAGCAATCAGCCCCAGCATTTT. The chain recombines TRBV5-5 with TRBJ1-5; 9 bases agree with TRBD1. Germline CDR1 SGHKS, CDR2 YYEKEE (reference sequence). The CDR3 totals 16 residues. V gave up 4 bases and J gave up 1 base; unmatched junction bases: 6. The full variable domain, its missing parts supplied by reference TRBV5-5 and TRBJ1-5, is DAGVTQSPTHLIKTRGQQVTLRCSPISGHKSVSWYQQVLGQGPQFIFQYYEKEERGRGNFPDRFSARQFPNYSSELNVNALLLGDSALYLCASSGDRDRSNQPQHFGDGTRLSIL.

The gene calls are TRBV5-6 and TRBJ2-1; D perhaps matches TRBD2 (6 bases). This CDR3 has 12 amino acids. In germline, CDR1 is SGHDT, CDR2 YYEEEE. Deletions cut 4 bases from V and 8 bases from J, with 10 bases between. CDR3 bases: TGTGCCAGCAGCGCGCTAGCGCATGAGCAGTTCTTC. This encodes CASSALAHEQFF.

This chain connects TRBV2 to TRBJ2-5; TRBD2 matches at 9 bases. The junction had 3 bases not matched to a gene; V was cut back by 2 bases and J by 2 bases. The CDR3 length is 15 residues. CDR1 is SNHLY, CDR2 FYNNEI, per germline. The CDR3 region has the DNA TGTGCCAGCAGTGAACTAGCGGGGTCACAAGAGACCCAGTACTTC. This gives the protein CASSELAGSQETQYF.

The count of this clone is one. This chain links TRBV27 with TRBJ2-7; 11 bases line up with TRBD2. Germline CDR1 and CDR2: MNHEY and SMNVEV (reference sequence). The CDR3 runs 15 residues. V lost 7 bases and J lost 4; bases outside the gene matches: 9. CDR3 region: CASKLTSGSLYEQYF. For the CDR3, the DNA is TGTGCCAGCAAACTAACTAGCGGGAGCTTATACGAGCAGTACTTC.

V usage is TRBV6-5 and J usage is TRBJ2-2; 8 bases fit TRBD2. The ends lost 7 bases at V and 4 bases at J; junction bases unmatched: 8. Germline V gene data show CDR1 as MNHEY and CDR2 as SVGAGI. The CDR3 loop spans 15 amino acids. The CDR3, as DNA: TGTGCCAGCACACCGGGACTAGAGGGCACCGGGGAGCTGTTTTTT. This sequence encodes CASTPGLEGTGELFF.

This chain joins TRBV5-5 and TRBJ2-7; D is unclear. This CDR3 contains 14 residues. V lost 6 bases and J 1 base, leaving 14 bases between the germline ends. The germline gives CDR1 SGHKS, CDR2 YYEKEE (reference sequence). The chain's CDR3 is CASNIYHGSYEQYF. CDR3 nucleotide sequence: TGTGCCAGCAACATTTATCATGGATCCTACGAGCAGTACTTC.

This chain joins TRBV7-6 and TRBJ2-7; 8 nucleotides align to TRBD2. Germline V lookup: CDR1 SGHVS, CDR2 FNYEAQ. V gave up 2 bases and J gave up 4 bases; unmatched junction bases: 7. This CDR3 has 15 amino acids. The CDR3, as DNA: TGTGCCAGCAGCTTATCGGCGGGAGGAGGGTACGAGCAGTACTTC. Amino acids: CASSLSAGGGYEQYF.

The chain combines TRBV14 with TRBJ2-7; D is ambiguous. V was clipped by 2 bases and J by 1 base, with 6 bases between them. The CDR3 has 13 residues. From germline, CDR1 is SGHDN and CDR2 FVKESK. Here the CDR3 DNA reads TGTGCCAGCAGCCAAATCAAGTCCTACGAGCAGTACTTC. It codes for CASSQIKSYEQYF. Based on the CDR3 plus reference TRBV14 and TRBJ2-7, the full variable domain is EAGVTQFPSHSVIEKGQTVTLRCDPISGHDNLYWYRRVMGKEIKFLLHFVKESKQDESGMPNNRFLAERTGGTYSTLKVQPAELEDSGVYFCASSQIKSYEQYFGPGTRLTVT.

The chain has TRBV9 and TRBJ2-7; D is possibly TRBD1 or TRBD2 (5 bases each). Per germline, CDR1 SGDLS and CDR2 YYNGEE. The V and J ends lost 6 bases and 4 bases respectively, with 14 bases between them. The CDR3 loop spans 13 amino acids. CDR3 DNA: TGTGCCAGCAACCCAGAGGGGAGTTACGAGCAGTACTTC. Translated, it gives CASNPEGSYEQYF.

The chain has TRBV11-2 and TRBJ2-4; 9 nucleotides agree with TRBD2. CDR3 length: 16 amino acids. V lost 2 bases and J lost 3; bases outside the gene matches: 5. Germline V CDR1 and CDR2: SGHAT, FQNNGV. Written as DNA, the CDR3 is TGTGCCAGCAGCTTAATAGCGGGAGTGGGCAAAAACATTCAGTACTTC. This encodes CASSLIAGVGKNIQYF.

This sequence joins TRBV29-1 and TRBJ1-1; D not resolved. CDR1 and CDR2 (germline): SQVTM, ANQGSEA. Trimming shortened V by 3 bases and J by 6 bases, and 14 bases separated the two germline ends. This CDR3 is 13 amino acids long. CDR3: CSVEYYGEAEAFF. The CDR3 DNA reads as TGCAGCGTTGAGTATTACGGAGAGGCTGAAGCTTTCTTT.

CDR3 region: CASSLDRGNTYEQYF. CDR3 DNA sequence: TGCGCCAGCAGCTTGGACAGGGGCAACACCTACGAGCAGTACTTC. The chain uses TRBV5-1 and TRBJ2-7; TRBD1 aligns across 7 bases. Per the germline V gene, CDR1 is SGHRS and CDR2 is YFSETQ. CDR3 length: 15 amino acids. The V gene end was trimmed by 0 bases and the J gene end by 2 bases; junction bases not matched to a gene: 5.

J is TRBJ2-7 and V is TRBV9; a possible D gene is TRBD1 (5 bases). V was shortened by 4 bases and J by 1 base, with 18 bases between the two germline ends. CDR3 length: 16 residues. CDR1 is SGDLS, CDR2 YYNGEE, per germline. CDR3 in amino acids: CASSPSIGATSYEQYF. The CDR3 coding sequence is TGTGCCAGCAGCCCCTCGATTGGGGCTACGTCCTACGAGCAGTACTTC. The full variable domain, with the rest looked up from reference TRBV9 and TRBJ2-7, is DSGVTQTPKHLITATGQRVTLRCSPRSGDLSVYWYQQSLDQGLQFLIQYYNGEERAKGNILERFSAQQFPDLHSELNLSSLELGDSALYFCASSPSIGATSYEQYFGPGTRLTVT.

The V gene is TRBV7-7, the J gene TRBJ2-1; D is possibly TRBD1 or TRBD2 (6 bases each). Germline CDR1 reads SSHAT; CDR2 reads FNYEAQ (reference sequence). The CDR3 sequence is 15 residues long. The V and J ends lost 2 bases and 5 bases respectively, with 13 bases between them. CDR3 sequence (DNA): TGTGCCAGCAGCTTACGGGTGGGGGGCAACAATGAGCAGTTCTTC. This codes for CASSLRVGGNNEQFF. The entire variable domain, with the rest obtained from reference TRBV7-7 and TRBJ2-1, is as follows: GAGVSQSPRYKVTKRGQDVTLRCDPISSHATLYWYQQALGQGPEFLTYFNYEAQPDKSGLPSDRFSAERPEGSISTLTIQRTEQRDSAMYRCASSLRVGGNNEQFFGPGTRLTVL.

This chain uses TRBV19 with TRBJ2-1, with a possible D match to TRBD1 (6 bases). The CDR3 loop spans 15 amino acids. Germline CDR1 LNHDA, CDR2 SQIVND (reference sequence). V was shortened by 1 base and J by 4 bases, with 11 bases between the two germline ends. The CDR3 bases are TGTGCCAGTAGTATAGCAGGGGACGGTTACAATGAGCAGTTCTTC. Translated, it gives CASSIAGDGYNEQFF.

CDR3 amino acids: CASRDPRENYEQYF. In DNA form, the CDR3 reads TGTGCCAGCAGGGACCCTCGGGAAAACTACGAGCAGTACTTC. V and J are TRBV2 and TRBJ2-7; perhaps TRBD2 as D (5 bases). The CDR3 sequence is 14 residues long. The germline V gene has CDR1 SNHLY and CDR2 FYNNEI. Trimming left V 6 bases short and J 3 bases short, with 15 bases between.

To note about this clone: Other DNA sequences from this sample encode an identical CDR3 as well. J is TRBJ2-7 and V is TRBV14, with TRBD2 identical over 10 bases. Per germline, CDR1 SGHDN and CDR2 FVKESK. This CDR3 contains 16 residues. The V segment lost 0 bases and the J segment 4 bases; nucleotides outside the gene matches: 6. The chain's CDR3 is CASSQDGPSGSYEQYF. Written as DNA, the CDR3 is TGTGCCAGCAGCCAAGATGGGCCTAGCGGGAGTTACGAGCAGTACTTC. The full variable domain, completed using reference TRBV14 and TRBJ2-7, is EAGVTQFPSHSVIEKGQTVTLRCDPISGHDNLYWYRRVMGKEIKFLLHFVKESKQDESGMPNNRFLAERTGGTYSTLKVQPAELEDSGVYFCASSQDGPSGSYEQYFGPGTRLTVT.